This T cell receptor (beta chain) was found in a study of beta chain features in type 1 diabetes. CDR3 length equals 12 residues. CDR1 and CDR2 (germline): SGHTA, FQGNSA. V was clipped by 0 bases and J by 5 bases, with 4 bases between them. Study-wide findings and caveats: cDNA-based sequencing might over-represent cells highly expressing TCR. Compared with healthy donors, patients appeared to share more similar naive, central memory and regulatory TCRB repertoires.

Using CD45RO/CCR7/CD25/CD127/CD95/CD27, CD4+ naive, central memory, regulatory and stem cell-like memory cells were sorted. This clone showed up just a few times. What it recognizes is unknown. Other DNA sequences from this sample encode an identical CDR3 as well. Sequencing targeted expressed TCRB transcripts, as all isolated RNA had been reverse transcribed. Only in-frame clones appear in the TCRdb table, and some are missing; sequencing was by immunoSEQ multiplex PCR. The data hold hundreds of thousands of clones, with 30% observed a single time. V and J are TRBV7-2 and TRBJ2-5; no firm D call. The sequence was obtained from a man between 18 and 35 years old in good health. The sample taken for sequencing was naive CD4+ T cells from blood. CDR3 residues: CASSLARETQYF. The CDR3 DNA is TGTGCCAGCAGCTTAGCGCGTGAGACCCAGTACTTC.